This entry lists 21 T cell receptor beta chains sequenced from one sample in a study of T-cell reconstitution after alpha-beta-depleted transplantation in children. The authors prepared the TCRbeta library with unique molecular identifiers. TCRdb reprocessed the PCR reads via MiXCR and lists one record per CDR3 protein. The repertoire holds about 980,000 distinct CDR3 sequences, roughly 31% seen once, with more than 25% in the top ten. The sample here was PBMCs, mostly from graft donor cells, taken 360 days after TCRalphabeta/CD19-depleted stem cell transplant. The origin of the receptors is a boy less than two years old who had a stem cell transplant for SCID, so the T cells may come from the graft donor.

This clonotype was detected only a few times. The chain couples TRBV20-1 to TRBJ2-3; D call uncertain. The ends were cut back, 7 bases at V and 5 bases at J, with 10 bases in the middle. The CDR3 consists of 11 residues. Germline V CDR1 and CDR2: DFQATT, SNEGSKA (reference sequence). CDR3 in DNA: TGCAGTGGCGAGAGTTTAGATACGCAGTATTTT. Its protein product is CSGESLDTQYF.

The V and J genes are TRBV6-1 and TRBJ1-4; possible D gene TRBD1, 6 bases. The V end was cut by 6 bases, the J end by 4 bases, with 18 bases between. Per the germline V gene, CDR1 is MNHNS and CDR2 is SASEGT. This CDR3 is 16 amino acids long. The CDR3 sequence: CASSPFGGEYNEKLFF. CDR3 nucleotide sequence: TGTGCCAGCAGCCCCTTTGGGGGCGAATATAATGAAAAACTGTTTTTT.

CDR3 residues: CASSLPPFNEQFF. CDR3 nucleotide sequence: TGTGCCAGCAGCTTACCCCCATTCAATGAGCAGTTCTTC. The chain is built from TRBV7-2 and TRBJ2-1; D remains unclear. The V end lost 2 bases, the J end lost 6 bases, and 8 bases lay between the germline ends. CDR1 is SGHTA and CDR2 is FQGNSA in the germline V gene. This CDR3 is 13 amino acids long.

This clonotype has a handful of counts. V is TRBV20-1 and J is TRBJ2-4; D may be TRBD2 (5 bases). V dropped 0 bases and J dropped 0 bases, with 9 bases sitting between them. The germline V gene has CDR1 DFQATT and CDR2 SNEGSKA (reference sequence). The length of the CDR3 is 15 residues. The CDR3 DNA is TGCAGTGCTAGAGAGGAGGCTTTAGCCAAAAACATTCAGTACTTC. This sequence encodes CSAREEALAKNIQYF.

This clonotype has only a few counts. The V and J genes are TRBV9 and TRBJ2-3; possible D gene TRBD2, 6 bases. Germline V lookup: CDR1 SGDLS, CDR2 YYNGEE. Between the trimmed V and J ends, which lost 4 bases and 2 bases, there was a span of 17 bases. The CDR3 has 16 amino acids. CDR3 amino acids: CASSPPPGGPTDTQYF. In DNA form, the CDR3 reads TGTGCCAGCAGCCCCCCGCCTGGAGGGCCCACAGATACGCAGTATTTT. The whole variable domain, remainder taken from reference TRBV9 and TRBJ2-3, is DSGVTQTPKHLITATGQRVTLRCSPRSGDLSVYWYQQSLDQGLQFLIQYYNGEERAKGNILERFSAQQFPDLHSELNLSSLELGDSALYFCASSPPPGGPTDTQYFGPGTRLTVL.

This clonotype was counted a few times. The CDR3 loop reads CASSLAPPEQFF. For the CDR3, the DNA is TGTGCCAGCAGCTTAGCCCCGCCTGAGCAGTTCTTC. The chain is built from TRBV7-6 and TRBJ2-1; D is unclear. Germline V gene sequence: CDR1 SGHVS, CDR2 FNYEAQ. There are 12 residues in the CDR3. The V and J ends lost 0 bases and 9 bases respectively, with 6 bases between them.

This clonotype was counted between two and nine times. J is TRBJ2-3 and V is TRBV20-1; 11 positions match TRBD2. Germline V gene sequence: CDR1 DFQATT, CDR2 SNEGSKA (reference sequence). The CDR3 length is 16 residues. The V gene end was trimmed by 1 base and the J gene end by 5 bases; junction bases not matched to a gene: 8. CDR3 in DNA: TGCAGTGCTAGAGGATCTAGCGGGGGGCCAGGAGATACGCAGTATTTT. This codes for CSARGSSGGPGDTQYF.

A word on this clonotype: The junction does not match germline at one end; this may be a read error. The chain has TRBV7-2 and TRBJ2-3, with D hard to call. This CDR3 region has 15 residues. Germline V gene data show CDR1 as SGHTA and CDR2 as FQGNSA. The CDR3 nucleotides read TGTGCCAGCAGCTTATGGCAGGATGGGCTGCGACTGGGCAATTTT. Its protein is CASSLWQDGLRLGNF. Complete variable domain (other parts from reference TRBV7-2 and TRBJ2-3): GAGVSQSPSNKVTEKGKDVELRCDPISGHTALYWYRQSLGQGLEFLIYFQGNSAPDKSGLPSDRFSAERTGGSVSTLTIQRTQQEDSAVYLCASSLWQDGLRLGNFGPGTRLTVL.

This clonotype has a handful of counts. V usage is TRBV30 and J usage is TRBJ2-2; 8 positions agree with TRBD2. Per germline, CDR1 GTSNPN and CDR2 SVGIG (reference sequence). The junction had 5 bases not matched to a gene; V was cut back by 2 bases and J by 6 bases. The CDR3 has 14 amino acids. CDR3 sequence reads: CAWSSHSGAGELFF. The CDR3 DNA follows: TGTGCCTGGAGTAGTCATAGCGGGGCCGGGGAGCTGTTTTTT.

The V and J genes are TRBV20-1 and TRBJ2-5; no definite D call. The V gene's germline CDR1 is DFQATT and CDR2 SNEGSKA (reference sequence). This CDR3 is 13 amino acids long. V was cut by 0 bases and J by 5 bases, with 10 bases left in between. The CDR3 region is CSARDISVETQYF. CDR3 coding DNA: TGCAGTGCTAGAGATATCTCTGTGGAGACCCAGTACTTC.

The chain combines TRBV9 with TRBJ1-2; D gene ambiguous. Germline values: CDR1 SGDLS, CDR2 YYNGEE. This CDR3 spans 15 amino acids. Between the trimmed V and J ends, which lost 4 bases and 4 bases, there was a span of 17 bases. CDR3 DNA sequence: TGTGCCAGCAGCCCCCAACAAGGGTCTCGCTATGGCTACACCTTC. Residues: CASSPQQGSRYGYTF.

The chain has TRBV20-1 and TRBJ2-1; a weak D match, TRBD2 (7 bases). Germline V gives CDR1 DFQATT, CDR2 SNEGSKA (reference sequence). The CDR3 runs to 13 residues. V shed 3 bases and J shed 6 bases, with 12 bases lying between them. The CDR3 DNA is TGCAGTGCTAGCGGCGGGGGCGTCAATGAGCAGTTCTTC. Amino acids: CSASGGGVNEQFF.

The genes are TRBV7-2 and TRBJ2-3, with no clear D. Trimming cost V 5 bases and J 2 bases, with 17 bases left between them. This CDR3 has 16 residues. The germline gives CDR1 SGHTA, CDR2 FQGNSA. The CDR3 loop reads CASSPSVNQFTDTQYF. CDR3 DNA: TGTGCCAGCAGCCCTAGTGTAAATCAGTTCACAGATACGCAGTATTTT. The full variable domain, rest sourced from reference TRBV7-2 and TRBJ2-3, is GAGVSQSPSNKVTEKGKDVELRCDPISGHTALYWYRQSLGQGLEFLIYFQGNSAPDKSGLPSDRFSAERTGGSVSTLTIQRTQQEDSAVYLCASSPSVNQFTDTQYFGPGTRLTVL.

There are a few counts of this clonotype. The rearrangement links TRBV5-1 to TRBJ2-1; D might be TRBD2 (5 bases). V was clipped by 3 bases and J by 0 bases, with 10 bases between them. The germline V gene encodes CDR1 SGHRS and CDR2 YFSETQ. This CDR3 spans 15 amino acids. CDR3 loop: CASSWESYSYNEQFF. The CDR3 nucleotides are TGCGCCAGCAGCTGGGAGTCCTACTCCTACAATGAGCAGTTCTTC.

The rearrangement uses TRBV5-1 and TRBJ2-1, with D tentatively TRBD1 or TRBD2 (5 bases each). CDR3 length: 15 residues. The V and J ends lost 1 base and 5 bases respectively, with 13 bases between them. Per the germline V gene, CDR1 is SGHRS and CDR2 is YFSETQ. CDR3 region: CASSLLGVAHNEQFF. The DNA for the CDR3 is TGCGCCAGCAGCTTGTTGGGGGTGGCTCACAATGAGCAGTTCTTC.

This clonotype was detected only a few times. The rearrangement joins TRBV7-9 to TRBJ1-4; TRBD1 matches 7 bases. This CDR3 region has 15 residues. The V gene end was trimmed by 5 bases and the J gene end by 3 bases; junction bases not matched to a gene: 6. CDR1 and CDR2 (germline): SEHNR, FQNEAQ (reference sequence). Here the CDR3 DNA reads TGTGCCAGCAGCCCACCGGGACAGCCTAATGAAAAACTGTTTTTT. It specifies CASSPPGQPNEKLFF.

CDR3 DNA: TGTGCCAGCAGCTTAGCCTTAGAGTTGACAGGATGGGCCGGGGAGCTGTTTTTT. This sequence encodes CASSLALELTGWAGELFF. The chain joins TRBV7-6 to TRBJ2-2, with D perhaps TRBD1 (6 bases). There are 18 residues in the CDR3. Trimming removed 0 bases from V and 6 bases from J, with 20 bases in between. CDR1 and CDR2 (germline): SGHVS, FNYEAQ.

The rearrangement uses TRBV6-1 and TRBJ1-2, with a possible D match to TRBD1 (6 bases). CDR1 and CDR2 from the germline V gene are MNHNS and SASEGT. The CDR3 is made up of 12 amino acids. Trimming cost V 3 bases and J 8 bases, with 10 bases left between them. The CDR3 sequence is CASSDRGDGYTF. DNA for the CDR3: TGTGCCAGCAGTGACAGGGGAGACGGCTACACCTTC.

The chain carries TRBV12-3 or TRBV12-4 and TRBJ1-1; 7 nucleotides align to TRBD1. The CDR3 contains 16 residues. V lost 3 bases, J lost 4 bases, and 11 bases stayed unmatched. This chain's CDR3 is CASSLEQGRKVTEAFF. Written as DNA, the CDR3 is TGTGCCAGCAGTTTGGAACAGGGGAGGAAGGTCACTGAAGCTTTCTTT.

V and J are TRBV5-1 and TRBJ2-1; a weak D match, TRBD2 (6 bases). In germline, CDR1 is SGHRS, CDR2 YFSETQ. Trimming took 1 base from V and 8 from J, leaving 16 bases between them. This CDR3 contains 15 residues. DNA for the CDR3: TGCGCCAGCAGCTTGTTGAGGGACTCAGAGGATGAGCAGTTCTTC. This sequence encodes CASSLLRDSEDEQFF. Variable domain in full (rest from reference TRBV5-1 and TRBJ2-1): KAGVTQTPRYLIKTRGQQVTLSCSPISGHRSVSWYQQTPGQGLQFLFEYFSETQRNKGNFPGRFSGRQFSNSRSEMNVSTLELGDSALYLCASSLLRDSEDEQFFGPGTRLTVL.

This clonotype was counted between two and nine times. The CDR3 sequence is CATSRERGNNGYTF. CDR3 sequence (DNA): TGTGCCACCAGCAGAGAAAGGGGGAATAATGGCTACACCTTC. The chain combines TRBV15 with TRBJ1-2, with D perhaps matching TRBD1 (6 bases). This CDR3 has 14 amino acids. The V gene's germline CDR1 is LNHNV and CDR2 YYDKDF (reference sequence). V lost 0 bases, J lost 6 bases, and 11 bases lay in between.